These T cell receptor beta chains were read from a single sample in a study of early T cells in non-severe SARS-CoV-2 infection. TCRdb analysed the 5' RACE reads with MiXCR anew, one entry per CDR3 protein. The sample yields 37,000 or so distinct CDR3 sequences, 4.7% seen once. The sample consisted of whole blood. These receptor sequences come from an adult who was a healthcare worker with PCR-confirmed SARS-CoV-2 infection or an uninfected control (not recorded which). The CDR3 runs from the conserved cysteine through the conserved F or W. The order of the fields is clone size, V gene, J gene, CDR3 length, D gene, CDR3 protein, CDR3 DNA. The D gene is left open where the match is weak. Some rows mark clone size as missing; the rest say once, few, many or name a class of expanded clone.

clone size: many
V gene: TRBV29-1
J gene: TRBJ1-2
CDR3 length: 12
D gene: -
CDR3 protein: CSASQENYGYTF
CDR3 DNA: TGCAGCGCGAGTCAGGAGAACTATGGCTACACCTTC

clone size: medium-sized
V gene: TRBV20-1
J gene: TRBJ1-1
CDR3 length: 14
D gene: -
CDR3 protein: CSARSGYGNTEAFF
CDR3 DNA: TGCAGTGCTAGGTCAGGGTACGGTAATACTGAAGCTTTCTTT

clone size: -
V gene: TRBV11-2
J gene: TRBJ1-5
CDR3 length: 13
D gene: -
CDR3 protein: CASSPGINQPQHF
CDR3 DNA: TGTGCCAGCAGCCCTGGGATCAATCAGCCCCAGCATTTT

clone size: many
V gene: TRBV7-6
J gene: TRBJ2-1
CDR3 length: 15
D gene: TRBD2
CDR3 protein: CASSTGTSAYNEQFF
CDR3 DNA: TGTGCCAGCAGCACCGGGACTAGCGCCTACAATGAGCAGTTCTTC

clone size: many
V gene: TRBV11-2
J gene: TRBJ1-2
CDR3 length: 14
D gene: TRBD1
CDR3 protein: CASSLGQGSYGYTF
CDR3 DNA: TGTGCCAGCAGCTTAGGACAGGGTAGCTATGGCTACACCTTC

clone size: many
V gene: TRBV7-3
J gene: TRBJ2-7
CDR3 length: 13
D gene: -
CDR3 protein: CASSTDHSYEQYF
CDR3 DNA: TGTGCCAGCAGCACTGACCACTCCTACGAGCAGTACTTC

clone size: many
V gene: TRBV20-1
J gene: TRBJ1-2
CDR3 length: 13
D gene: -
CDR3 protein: CSATDSRNYGYTF
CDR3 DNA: TGCAGTGCTACTGACAGTCGTAACTATGGCTACACCTTC

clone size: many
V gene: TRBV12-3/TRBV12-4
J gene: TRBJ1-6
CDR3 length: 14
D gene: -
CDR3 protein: CASSLQQNNSPLHF
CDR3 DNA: TGTGCCAGCAGTTTACAACAAAATAATTCACCCCTCCACTTT

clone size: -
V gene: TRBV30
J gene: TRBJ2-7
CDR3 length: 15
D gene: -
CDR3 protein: CAWSVGGRGSHEQYF
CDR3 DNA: TGTGCCTGGAGTGTAGGGGGGAGGGGATCCCACGAGCAGTACTTC

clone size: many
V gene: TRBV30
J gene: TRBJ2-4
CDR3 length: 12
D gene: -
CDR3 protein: CAWSKAKNIQYF
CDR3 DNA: TGTGCCTGGAGTAAAGCCAAAAACATTCAGTACTTC

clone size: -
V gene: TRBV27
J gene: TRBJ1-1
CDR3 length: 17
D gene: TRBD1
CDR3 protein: CASSFSGTGDGDTEAFF
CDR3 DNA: TGTGCCAGCAGTTTTTCCGGGACAGGGGATGGGGACACTGAAGCTTTCTTT

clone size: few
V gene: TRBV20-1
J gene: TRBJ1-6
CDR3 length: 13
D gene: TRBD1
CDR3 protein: CGMQGAHNSPLHF
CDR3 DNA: TGCGGGATGCAGGGGGCCCATAATTCACCCCTCCACTTT

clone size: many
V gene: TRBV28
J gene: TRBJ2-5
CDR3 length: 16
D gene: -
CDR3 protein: CASRFTGTKVQETQYF
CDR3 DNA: TGTGCCAGCAGGTTCACAGGGACCAAGGTCCAAGAGACCCAGTACTTC

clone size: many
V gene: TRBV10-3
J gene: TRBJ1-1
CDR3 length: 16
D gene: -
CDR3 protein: CAISSGMGLGNTEAFF
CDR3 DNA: TGTGCCATCAGCTCCGGAATGGGACTCGGGAACACTGAAGCTTTCTTT

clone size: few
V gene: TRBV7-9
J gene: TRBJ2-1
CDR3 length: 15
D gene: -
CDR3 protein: CASSFLLGSYNEQFF
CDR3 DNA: TGTGCCAGCAGCTTTCTACTAGGCTCCTACAATGAGCAGTTCTTC

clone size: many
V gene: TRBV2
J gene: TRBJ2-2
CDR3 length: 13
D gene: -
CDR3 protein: CASSVDYTGELFF
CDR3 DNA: TGTGCCAGCAGTGTTGATTACACCGGGGAGCTGTTTTTT

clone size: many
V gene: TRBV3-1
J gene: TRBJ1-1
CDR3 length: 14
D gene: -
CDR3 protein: CASSQVLGGAEAFF
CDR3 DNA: TGTGCCAGCAGCCAAGTTCTCGGGGGTGCTGAAGCTTTCTTT

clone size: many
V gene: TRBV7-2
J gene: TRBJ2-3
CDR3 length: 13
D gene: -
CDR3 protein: CASSLGPGDTQYF
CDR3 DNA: TGTGCCAGCAGCCTGGGACCGGGCGATACGCAGTATTTT

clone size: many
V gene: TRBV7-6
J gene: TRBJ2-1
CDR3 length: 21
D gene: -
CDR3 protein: CASSLVGATSLPTSSYNEQFF
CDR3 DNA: TGTGCCAGCAGCTTAGTGGGGGCGACGTCTCTCCCAACAAGCTCCTACAATGAGCAGTTCTTC

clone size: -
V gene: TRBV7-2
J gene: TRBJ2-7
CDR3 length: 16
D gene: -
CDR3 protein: CASSLVAGLTPPEQYF
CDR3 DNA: TGTGCCAGCAGCCTAGTGGCGGGATTAACCCCCCCGGAGCAGTACTTC

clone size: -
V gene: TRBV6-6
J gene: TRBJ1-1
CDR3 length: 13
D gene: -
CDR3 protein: CASSLKPNTEAFF
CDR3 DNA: TGTGCCAGCAGCCTAAAGCCAAACACTGAAGCTTTCTTT

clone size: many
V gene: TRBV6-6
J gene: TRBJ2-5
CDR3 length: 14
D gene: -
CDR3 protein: CASSGRDTKETQYF
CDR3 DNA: TGTGCCAGCAGTGGCCGGGACACCAAAGAGACCCAGTACTTC

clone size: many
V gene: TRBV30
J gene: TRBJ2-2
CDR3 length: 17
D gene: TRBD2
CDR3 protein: CAWRTGTMISRHGELFF
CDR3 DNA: TGTGCCTGGCGAACCGGGACTATGATATCTCGCCACGGGGAGCTGTTTTTT

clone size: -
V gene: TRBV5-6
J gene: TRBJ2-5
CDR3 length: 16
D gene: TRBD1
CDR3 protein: CASSLYGTGARTAQYF
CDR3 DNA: TGTGCCAGCAGCCTGTACGGGACAGGGGCGCGGACGGCCCAGTACTTC

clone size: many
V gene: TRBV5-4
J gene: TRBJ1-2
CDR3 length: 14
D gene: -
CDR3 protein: CASSLAPRTSGYTF
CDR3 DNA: TGTGCCAGCAGCTTGGCCCCGAGGACGTCTGGCTACACCTTC

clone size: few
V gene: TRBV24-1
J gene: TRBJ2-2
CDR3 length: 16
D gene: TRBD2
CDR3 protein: CATSDLAGGPSGELFF
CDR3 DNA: TGTGCCACCAGTGATTTAGCGGGAGGGCCTTCCGGGGAGCTGTTTTTT

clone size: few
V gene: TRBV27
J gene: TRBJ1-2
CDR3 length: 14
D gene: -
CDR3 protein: CASKRGGANYGYTF
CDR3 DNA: TGTGCCAGCAAAAGGGGGGGCGCTAACTATGGCTACACCTTC

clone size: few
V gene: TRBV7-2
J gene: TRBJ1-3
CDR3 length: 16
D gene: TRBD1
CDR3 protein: CASSQRDSLSGNTIYF
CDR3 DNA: TGTGCCAGCAGCCAGAGGGACAGCCTCTCTGGAAACACCATATATTTT

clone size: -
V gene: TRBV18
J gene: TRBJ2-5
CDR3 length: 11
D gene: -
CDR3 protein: CASSDTDAQYF
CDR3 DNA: TGTGCCAGCTCGGACACTGACGCCCAGTACTTC

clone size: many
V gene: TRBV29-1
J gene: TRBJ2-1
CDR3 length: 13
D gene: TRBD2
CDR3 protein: CSVATSGHNEQFF
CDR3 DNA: TGCAGCGTTGCGACTAGCGGTCACAATGAGCAGTTCTTC

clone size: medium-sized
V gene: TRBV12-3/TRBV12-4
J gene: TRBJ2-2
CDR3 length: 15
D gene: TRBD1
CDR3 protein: CASSLQGENTGELFF
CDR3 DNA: TGTGCCAGCAGTTTACAGGGGGAGAACACCGGGGAGCTGTTTTTT

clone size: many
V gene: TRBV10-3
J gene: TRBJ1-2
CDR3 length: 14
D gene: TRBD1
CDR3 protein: CAISLGQDYFGYTF
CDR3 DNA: TGTGCCATCAGTCTTGGACAGGACTACTTCGGCTACACCTTC

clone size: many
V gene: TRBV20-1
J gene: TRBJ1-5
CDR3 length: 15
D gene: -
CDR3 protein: CSARDEGGSNQPQHF
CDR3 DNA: TGCAGTGCTAGAGATGAGGGCGGGAGCAATCAGCCCCAGCATTTT

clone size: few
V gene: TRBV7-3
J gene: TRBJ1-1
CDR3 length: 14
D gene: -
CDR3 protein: CASSLYPGATEAFF
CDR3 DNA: TGTGCCAGCAGCTTATACCCGGGAGCCACTGAAGCTTTCTTT

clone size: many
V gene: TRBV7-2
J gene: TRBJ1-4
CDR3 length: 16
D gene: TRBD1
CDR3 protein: CASSVTSGTGDEKLFF
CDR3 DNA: TGTGCCAGCAGCGTCACCTCCGGGACAGGGGATGAAAAACTGTTTTTT

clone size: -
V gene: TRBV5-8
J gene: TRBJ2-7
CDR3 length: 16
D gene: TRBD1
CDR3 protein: CASSLAGTALPYEQYF
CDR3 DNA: TGTGCCAGCAGCTTGGCGGGGACAGCCCTACCGTACGAGCAGTACTTC

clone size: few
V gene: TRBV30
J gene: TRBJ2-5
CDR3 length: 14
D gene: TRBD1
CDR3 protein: CAWETGDFQETQYF
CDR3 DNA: TGTGCCTGGGAGACAGGGGACTTCCAAGAGACCCAGTACTTC

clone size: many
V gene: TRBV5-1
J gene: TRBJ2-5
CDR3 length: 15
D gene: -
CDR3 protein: CASSPTGDNQETQYF
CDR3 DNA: TGCGCCAGCAGCCCAACCGGGGACAACCAAGAGACCCAGTACTTC

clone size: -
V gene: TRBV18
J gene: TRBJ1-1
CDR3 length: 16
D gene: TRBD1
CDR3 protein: CASSLTMVDRTSEAFF
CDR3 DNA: TGTGCCAGCTCACTAACAATGGTGGACAGGACGTCTGAAGCTTTCTTT

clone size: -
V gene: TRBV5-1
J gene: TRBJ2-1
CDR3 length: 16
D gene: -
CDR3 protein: CASSLAGISGLDEQFF
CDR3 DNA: TGCGCCAGCAGCTTGGCCGGTATTAGCGGTCTCGATGAGCAGTTCTTC

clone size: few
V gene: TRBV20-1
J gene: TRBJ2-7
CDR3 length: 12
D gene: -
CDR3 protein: CSILRSSYEQYF
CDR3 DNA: TGCAGTATTCTTAGGAGCTCCTACGAGCAGTACTTC

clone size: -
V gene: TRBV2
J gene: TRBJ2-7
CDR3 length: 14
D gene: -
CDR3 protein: CASSPGLPPYEQYF
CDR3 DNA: TGTGCCAGCAGTCCGGGCCTCCCGCCCTACGAGCAGTACTTC

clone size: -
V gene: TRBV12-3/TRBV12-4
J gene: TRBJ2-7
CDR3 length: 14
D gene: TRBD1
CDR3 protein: CASSPGQGEHEQYF
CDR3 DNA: TGTGCCAGCAGTCCGGGACAGGGGGAACACGAGCAGTACTTC

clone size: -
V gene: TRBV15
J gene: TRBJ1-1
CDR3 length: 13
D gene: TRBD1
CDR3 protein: CATSRDRDTEAFF
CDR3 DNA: TGTGCCACCAGCAGGGACAGGGACACTGAAGCTTTCTTT

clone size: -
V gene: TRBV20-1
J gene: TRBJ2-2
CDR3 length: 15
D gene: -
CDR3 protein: CSARVAGSNTGELFF
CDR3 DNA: TGCAGTGCTAGAGTGGCGGGGTCGAACACCGGGGAGCTGTTTTTT

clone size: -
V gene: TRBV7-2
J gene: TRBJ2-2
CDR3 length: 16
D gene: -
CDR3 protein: CASSLGAGPTTGELFF
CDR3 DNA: TGTGCCAGCAGCTTAGGGGCAGGGCCAACCACCGGGGAGCTGTTTTTT

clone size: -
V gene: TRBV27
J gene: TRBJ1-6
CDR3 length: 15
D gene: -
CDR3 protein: CASSLSASYNSPLHF
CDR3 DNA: TGTGCCAGCAGTTTAAGTGCCTCCTATAATTCACCCCTCCACTTT

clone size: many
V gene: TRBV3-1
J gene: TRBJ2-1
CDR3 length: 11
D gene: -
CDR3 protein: CASSQLNEQFF
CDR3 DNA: TGTGCCAGCAGCCAGCTAAATGAGCAGTTCTTC

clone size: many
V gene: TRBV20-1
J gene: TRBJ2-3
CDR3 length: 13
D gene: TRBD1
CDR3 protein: CSAERQGADTQYF
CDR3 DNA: TGCAGTGCTGAACGACAGGGGGCAGATACGCAGTATTTT

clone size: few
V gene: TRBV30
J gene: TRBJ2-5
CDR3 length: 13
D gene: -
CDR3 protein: CAWSQDLQETQYF
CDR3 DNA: TGTGCCTGGAGTCAAGACCTACAAGAGACCCAGTACTTC

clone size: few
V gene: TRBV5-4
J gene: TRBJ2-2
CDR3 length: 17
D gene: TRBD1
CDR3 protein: CASSLRDRGLITGELFF
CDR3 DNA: TGTGCCAGCAGCCTCCGGGACAGGGGACTAATTACCGGGGAGCTGTTTTTT

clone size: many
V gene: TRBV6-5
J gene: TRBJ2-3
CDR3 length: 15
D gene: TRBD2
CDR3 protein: CASSYSREFTDTQYF
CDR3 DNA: TGTGCCAGCAGTTACTCGCGGGAGTTCACAGATACGCAGTATTTT

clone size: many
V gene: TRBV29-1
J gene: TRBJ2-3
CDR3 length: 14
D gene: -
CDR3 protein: CSSGPPGKADTQYF
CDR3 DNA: TGCAGCTCGGGACCTCCTGGGAAGGCAGATACGCAGTATTTT

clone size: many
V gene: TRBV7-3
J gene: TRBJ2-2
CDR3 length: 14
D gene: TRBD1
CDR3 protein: CASSSGQGTGELFF
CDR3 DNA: TGTGCCAGCAGCTCGGGACAGGGGACCGGGGAGCTGTTTTTT

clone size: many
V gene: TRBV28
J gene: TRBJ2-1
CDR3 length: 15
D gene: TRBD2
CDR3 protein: CASSLWLAGVQEQFF
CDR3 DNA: TGTGCCAGCAGTTTATGGTTAGCGGGAGTCCAAGAGCAGTTCTTC

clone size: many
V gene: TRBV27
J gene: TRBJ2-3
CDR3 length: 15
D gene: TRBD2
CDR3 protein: CASSLYGGGADTQYF
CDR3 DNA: TGTGCCAGCAGTTTATATGGCGGGGGGGCAGATACGCAGTATTTT

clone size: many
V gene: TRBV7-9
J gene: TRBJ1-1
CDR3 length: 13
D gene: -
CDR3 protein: CASSLFENTEAFF
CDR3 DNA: TGTGCCAGCAGCTTATTCGAGAACACTGAAGCTTTCTTT

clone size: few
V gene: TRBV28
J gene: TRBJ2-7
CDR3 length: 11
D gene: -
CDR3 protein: CASSPYYEQYF
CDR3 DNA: TGTGCCAGCAGTCCCTACTACGAGCAGTACTTC

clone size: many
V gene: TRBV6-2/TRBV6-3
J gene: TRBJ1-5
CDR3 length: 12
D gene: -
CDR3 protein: CASKPKNQPQHF
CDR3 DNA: TGTGCCAGCAAGCCAAAGAATCAGCCCCAGCATTTT